This TCR beta chain is from a study of CD8 T cells in ankylosing spondylitis. The study, taken as a whole, reports: Disease-linked clones displayed a CD8+ phenotype and appeared relatively rarely in peripheral blood. Apparently characteristic of ankylosing spondylitis blood was a TCR beta motif (roughly eight highly homologous variants). Within matched ankylosing spondylitis synovial fluid, disease-linked clones were reportedly significantly enriched.

Construction of TCR beta libraries was performed using quantitative 5'-RACE with molecular barcodes. TCRdb recomputed calls from the 5' RACE reads with MiXCR, one row per CDR3 protein. The repertoire holds over 700,000 distinct CDR3 sequences, with around 17% as singletons. This clonotype was seen at least ten times. Its cognate antigen is unknown. In germline, CDR1 is LGHNA, CDR2 YSLEER. The CDR3 sequence is 15 residues long. J was trimmed by 5 bases and V by 5 bases; bases with no gene match: 6. Sequencing was carried out using blood, either unsorted or a sorted T cell fraction (not recorded which). The chain employs TRBV4-3 and TRBJ2-1; TRBD2 aligns across 10 bases. The clonotype comes from a male donor with ankylosing spondylitis. The CDR3 spells CASSYGLADNNEQFF. For the CDR3, the DNA is TGCGCCAGCAGCTACGGACTAGCGGATAACAATGAGCAGTTCTTC.